A selection of T cell receptor beta chains follows, all from one sample in a study of shared clonotypes between healthy human individuals. Using immunoSEQ multiplex PCR, the repertoire was profiled, and TCRdb retains in-frame clones only, with some absent. The sample lists 450,000 to 500,000 clones; about 78% were seen once. The material sequenced was PBMCs. All receptors come from a woman in her thirties or forties in good health. Some clones in this sample may be carry-over from other donors' samples. The CDR3 runs from the conserved cysteine through the conserved F or W. Fields, in order: CDR3 protein, CDR3 DNA, D gene, J gene, clone size, V gene. A D gene is named only where the DNA matches it firmly. Clone size is not always given. Where it is, it says once, few, many or a class for expanded clones.

CDR3 protein: CASSPGTGAYNEQFF
CDR3 DNA: TGCGCCAGCAGCCCCGGGACTGGAGCCTACAATGAGCAGTTCTTC
D gene: NA
J gene: TRBJ2-1
clone size: NA
V gene: TRBV4-1

CDR3 protein: CASSLRGHLTYEQYF
CDR3 DNA: TGTGCCAGCAGCTTAAGGGGACATCTTACCTACGAGCAGTACTTC
D gene: NA
J gene: TRBJ2-7
clone size: NA
V gene: TRBV7-2

CDR3 protein: CASRSTGAGNTIYF
CDR3 DNA: TGTGCCAGCAGGTCCACTGGGGCTGGAAACACCATATATTTT
D gene: NA
J gene: TRBJ1-3
clone size: NA
V gene: TRBV6-5

CDR3 protein: CASSYTGGHTVYEQYF
CDR3 DNA: TGTGCCAGCAGTTACACCGGCGGACACACAGTCTACGAGCAGTACTTC
D gene: NA
J gene: TRBJ2-7
clone size: NA
V gene: TRBV6-5

CDR3 protein: CAWKRGKTEAFF
CDR3 DNA: TGTGCCTGGAAACGAGGGAAAACTGAAGCTTTCTTT
D gene: NA
J gene: TRBJ1-1
clone size: few
V gene: TRBV30

CDR3 protein: CASSAPGTGYNEQFF
CDR3 DNA: TGTGCCAGCAGCGCCCCAGGGACTGGCTACAATGAGCAGTTCTTC
D gene: NA
J gene: TRBJ2-1
clone size: once
V gene: TRBV5-4

CDR3 protein: CASRSRALNSPLHF
CDR3 DNA: TGCGCCAGCAGGAGTCGGGCCTTAAATTCACCCCTCCACTTT
D gene: NA
J gene: TRBJ1-6
clone size: NA
V gene: TRBV10-2

CDR3 protein: CASSLIYTSGSNTDTQYF
CDR3 DNA: TGTGCCAGCAGCTTAATCTACACTAGCGGGTCTAACACAGATACGCAGTATTTT
D gene: TRBD2
J gene: TRBJ2-3
clone size: NA
V gene: TRBV7-6

CDR3 protein: CASSFSAPIRTSGYEQYF
CDR3 DNA: TGTGCCAGCAGTTTTTCGGCCCCGATTCGGACTAGCGGTTACGAGCAGTACTTC
D gene: TRBD2
J gene: TRBJ2-7
clone size: NA
V gene: TRBV27

CDR3 protein: CASSPTTGISGTQYF
CDR3 DNA: TGTGCCAGCAGTCCGACCACGGGGATAAGTGGGACCCAGTACTTC
D gene: NA
J gene: TRBJ2-5
clone size: NA
V gene: TRBV27

CDR3 protein: CASREGYPSYEQYF
CDR3 DNA: TGTGCCAGCAGGGAGGGTTACCCCTCCTACGAGCAGTACTTC
D gene: NA
J gene: TRBJ2-7
clone size: NA
V gene: TRBV6-1